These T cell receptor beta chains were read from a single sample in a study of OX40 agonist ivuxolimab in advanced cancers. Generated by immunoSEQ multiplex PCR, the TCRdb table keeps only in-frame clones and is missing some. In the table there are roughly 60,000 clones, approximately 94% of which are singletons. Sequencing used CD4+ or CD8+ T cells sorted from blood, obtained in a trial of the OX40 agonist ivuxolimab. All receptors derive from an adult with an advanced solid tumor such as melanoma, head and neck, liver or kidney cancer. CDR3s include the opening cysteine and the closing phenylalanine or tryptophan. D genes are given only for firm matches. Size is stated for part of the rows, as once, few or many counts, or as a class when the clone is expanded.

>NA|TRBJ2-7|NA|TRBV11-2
CASSLSASGTYEQYF
TGTGCCAGCAGCTTAAGTGCCTCGGGCACTTACGAGCAGTACTTC
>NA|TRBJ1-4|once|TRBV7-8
CASSPKWGTLRPTTNEKLFF
TGTGCCAGCAGCCCAAAGTGGGGGACACTTAGACCCACAACTAATGAAAAACTGTTTTTT
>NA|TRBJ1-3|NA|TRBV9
CASSVADLGNTIYF
TGTGCCAGCAGCGTAGCTGACCTCGGAAACACCATATATTTT
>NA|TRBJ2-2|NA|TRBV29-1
CSVRSDGELFF
TGCAGCGTTCGGTCCGACGGGGAGCTGTTTTTT
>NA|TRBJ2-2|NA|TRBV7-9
CASSPPGWDTGELFF
TGTGCCAGCAGCCCCCCCGGATGGGACACCGGGGAGCTGTTTTTT
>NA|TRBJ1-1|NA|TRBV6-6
CASLGLDTEAFF
TGTGCCTCCTTAGGGCTAGACACTGAAGCTTTCTTT
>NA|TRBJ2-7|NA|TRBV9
CASSVGRGLYEQYF
TGTGCCAGCAGCGTAGGCAGGGGCCTCTACGAGCAGTACTTC
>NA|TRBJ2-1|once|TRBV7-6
CASSVTGRGQGEQFF
TGTGCCAGCAGCGTTACAGGGAGGGGGCAGGGTGAGCAGTTCTTC
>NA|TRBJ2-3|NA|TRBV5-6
CASSLVENTDTQYF
TGTGCCAGCAGCTTAGTAGAGAACACAGATACGCAGTATTTT
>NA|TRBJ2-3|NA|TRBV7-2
CASSLLVGATDTQYF
TGTGCCAGCAGCTTACTAGTGGGGGCGACAGATACGCAGTATTTT
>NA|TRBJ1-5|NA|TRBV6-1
CASSKQFYSNQPQHF
TGTGCCAGCAGTAAACAGTTTTATAGCAATCAGCCCCAGCATTTT
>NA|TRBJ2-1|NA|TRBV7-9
CASSPSGGEQFF
TGTGCCAGCAGCCCTTCGGGTGGTGAGCAGTTCTTC
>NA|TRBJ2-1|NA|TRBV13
CASSLSRESNEQFF
TGTGCCAGCAGCTTAAGCCGGGAGAGCAATGAGCAGTTCTTC
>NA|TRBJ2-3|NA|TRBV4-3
CASSQGLDTQYF
TGCGCCAGCAGCCAAGGACTAGATACGCAGTATTTT
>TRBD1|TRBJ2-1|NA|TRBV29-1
CSASFGTGVYNEQFF
TGCAGCGCATCTTTCGGGACAGGGGTTTACAATGAGCAGTTCTTC
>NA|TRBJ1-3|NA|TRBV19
CASSITGIYSGNTIYF
TGTGCCAGTAGTATCACGGGTATTTACTCTGGAAACACCATATATTTT
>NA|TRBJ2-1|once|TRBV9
CASSVGGHNEQFF
TGTGCCAGCAGCGTGGGTGGCCACAATGAGCAGTTCTTC
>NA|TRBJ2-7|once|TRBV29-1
CSVTPRETGEQYF
TGCAGCGTTACCCCGAGGGAGACAGGCGAGCAGTACTTC
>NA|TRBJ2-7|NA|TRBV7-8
CASSLERAGLYEQYF
TGTGCCAGCAGCTTAGAGCGCGCGGGTCTGTACGAGCAGTACTTC
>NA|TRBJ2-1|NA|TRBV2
CASSPGRSYNEQFF
TGTGCCAGCAGCCCCGGTAGGTCCTACAATGAGCAGTTCTTC
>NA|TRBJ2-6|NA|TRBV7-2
CASSLTGQVKYSGANVLTF
TGTGCCAGCAGCTTAACCGGGCAGGTTAAGTACTCTGGGGCCAACGTCCTGACTTTC
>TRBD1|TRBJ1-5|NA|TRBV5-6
CASSFGTANQPQHF
TGTGCCAGCAGCTTCGGGACAGCCAATCAGCCCCAGCATTTT